The 23 T cell receptor beta chains listed next were all sequenced from one sample in a study of cytomegalovirus exposure and HLA in healthy donors. This PCR relied on a set of 60 Vbeta primers and 13 Jbeta primers. Profiled with immunoSEQ multiplex PCR; TCRdb holds only in-frame clones, not every one. This sample has 100,000 or so clones, with approximately 69% found just once. What was sequenced was PBMCs. These receptors were obtained from a man aged 30 to 45 in good health and CMV-seronegative.

Worth noting for this clone: This CDR3 is also generated by other DNA sequences in the sample. The rearrangement joins TRBV19 to TRBJ2-5, with D perhaps matching TRBD1 (6 bases). Germline CDR1 and CDR2: LNHDA and SQIVND (reference sequence). Trimming took off 1 base at V and 5 bases at J, with 8 bases between the two ends. The CDR3 runs to 13 residues. The CDR3 DNA follows: TGTGCCAGTAGTATAGGACAGGCTGAGACCCAGTACTTC. It yields the protein CASSIGQAETQYF.

The chain recombines TRBV5-6 with TRBJ1-2, with 7 bases lining up with TRBD1. Germline CDR1 reads SGHDT; CDR2 reads YYEEEE. The CDR3 consists of 14 residues. Trimming took 2 bases from V and 5 from J; bases not matched to a gene: 6. CDR3 nucleotides: TGTGCCAGCAGCTTACCGACAGGGAAATATGGCTACACCTTC. Translation: CASSLPTGKYGYTF.

V and J are TRBV11-3 and TRBJ2-2; D unclear. The CDR3 is made up of 14 amino acids. V was shortened by 2 bases and J by 2 bases, with 6 bases between the two germline ends. From germline, CDR1 is SGHNT and CDR2 YENEEA. CDR3 in amino acids: CASSLRVNTGELFF. CDR3 sequence (DNA): TGTGCCAGCAGCTTACGGGTCAACACCGGGGAGCTGTTTTTT.

The chain is built from TRBV11-3 and TRBJ2-3; 12 bases agree with TRBD2. This CDR3 is built from 17 residues. CDR1 and CDR2 from the germline V gene are SGHNT and YENEEA. J lost 3 bases, V lost 1 base, and 5 bases had no gene match. The CDR3 bases are TGTGCCAGCAGCTTAGGACTAGCGGGAGCTAAGACAGATACGCAGTATTTT. It is translated as CASSLGLAGAKTDTQYF.

The V gene is TRBV2, the J gene TRBJ2-3; TRBD2 aligns across 16 bases. This CDR3 spans 19 amino acids. Trimming removed 4 bases from V and 3 bases from J; junction bases left unmatched: 10. The germline CDR1 and CDR2 sequences are SNHLY and FYNNEI. The CDR3 is CASSAGLAGGRMRTDTQYF. In DNA form, the CDR3 reads TGTGCCAGCAGTGCGGGACTAGCGGGAGGGCGAATGAGAACAGATACGCAGTATTTT. Full variable domain (missing parts from reference TRBV2 and TRBJ2-3): EPEVTQTPSHQVTQMGQEVILRCVPISNHLYFYWYRQILGQKVEFLVSFYNNEISEKSEIFDDQFSVERPDGSNFTLKIRSTKLEDSAMYFCASSAGLAGGRMRTDTQYFGPGTRLTVL.

The CDR3 region is CASSPGRGREGRNEQFF. Written as DNA, the CDR3 is TGTGCCAGTAGTCCAGGACGCGGCAGGGAAGGTCGAAATGAGCAGTTCTTC. The chain links TRBV19 to TRBJ2-1; D possibly corresponds to TRBD1 (5 bases). Germline V gene data show CDR1 as LNHDA and CDR2 as SQIVND (reference sequence). CDR3 length equals 17 residues. The V end lost 5 bases, the J end lost 7 bases, and 24 bases lay between the germline ends.

The chain links TRBV19 to TRBJ1-1; TRBD1 is a possible D gene (5 bases). The V end was cut by 6 bases, the J end by 1 base, with 15 bases between. This CDR3 has 15 amino acids. Germline V lookup: CDR1 LNHDA, CDR2 SQIVND (reference sequence). The CDR3 loop is CASSRQPQGNTEAFF. For the CDR3, the DNA is TGTGCCAGTAGCCGCCAGCCCCAGGGGAACACTGAAGCTTTCTTT.

The chain couples TRBV15 to TRBJ1-2; 10 bases match TRBD1. This CDR3 has 14 amino acids. The germline V gene encodes CDR1 LNHNV and CDR2 YYDKDF (reference sequence). J gave up 4 bases and V 3 bases, and 2 bases lay outside the gene matches. CDR3 sequence reads: CATSRWTGGYGYTF. The CDR3 DNA reads as TGTGCCACCAGCAGGTGGACAGGGGGCTATGGCTACACCTTC.

V usage is TRBV5-8 and J usage is TRBJ2-1; perhaps TRBD2 as D (5 bases). The V and J ends lost 1 base and 0 bases respectively, with 11 bases between them. The CDR3 contains 16 residues. CDR1 and CDR2 from the germline V gene are SGHTS and YDEGEE. The DNA of the CDR3 is TGTGCCAGCAGCTTGTTGGGTGGGAGCTCCTACAATGAGCAGTTCTTC. Its translation is CASSLLGGSSYNEQFF. Full variable domain (outside the CDR3, taken from reference TRBV5-8 and TRBJ2-1): EAGVTQSPTHLIKTRGQQATLRCSPISGHTSVYWYQQALGLGLQFLLWYDEGEERNRGNFPPRFSGRQFPNYSSELNVNALELEDSALYLCASSLLGGSSYNEQFFGPGTRLTVL.

The chain combines TRBV5-4 with TRBJ1-2; D might be TRBD1 (6 bases). This CDR3 spans 18 amino acids. V was pared by 4 bases and J by 1 base, with 23 bases between. Per germline, CDR1 SGHNT and CDR2 YYREEE (reference sequence). The CDR3 DNA is TGTGCCAGCAGCCAAGGACAGTCCAGGGAGTATAATAACTATGGCTACACCTTC. Encoded protein: CASSQGQSREYNNYGYTF.

V gene TRBV4-3 combines with J gene TRBJ2-7; TRBD1 matches 8 bases. Germline loops: CDR1 LGHNA, CDR2 YSLEER. J gave up 5 bases and V 5 bases, and 8 bases lay outside the gene matches. The CDR3 is 14 amino acids. This CDR3 reads CASSLMDRAHEQYF. The DNA of the CDR3 is TGCGCCAGCAGCTTGATGGACAGGGCCCACGAGCAGTACTTC.

The CDR3 loop reads CASSLDGQGTEAFF. The CDR3 DNA sequence: TGTGCCAGCTCACTCGATGGGCAGGGTACTGAAGCTTTCTTT. The chain has TRBV18 and TRBJ1-1; perhaps TRBD1 as D (5 bases). V gave up 4 bases and J gave up 5 bases, with 14 bases separating them. This CDR3 spans 14 amino acids. In germline, CDR1 is KGHSH, CDR2 LQKENI.

The CDR3: CAWSVSTSGVQFF. DNA for the CDR3: TGTGCCTGGAGTGTCTCGACTAGCGGGGTGCAGTTCTTC. This chain uses TRBV30 with TRBJ2-1; 11 nucleotides line up with TRBD2. The junction had 4 bases not matched to a gene; V was cut back by 0 bases and J by 12 bases. CDR1 is GTSNPN and CDR2 is SVGIG in the germline V gene (reference sequence). The length of the CDR3 is 13 residues.

The gene calls are TRBV7-6 and TRBJ2-2, with 11 bases identical to TRBD2. Germline-derived CDR1 and CDR2 are SGHVS and FNYEAQ. The CDR3 contains 18 residues. With 1 base clipped from V and 0 bases from J, the junction kept 4 bases outside the gene matches. In nucleotides, the CDR3 is TGTGCCAGCAGCTTAGTGAATAGCGGGAGGGCGAACACCGGGGAGCTGTTTTTT. As protein: CASSLVNSGRANTGELFF.

This clone has a handful of counts. This rearrangement joins TRBV7-2 to TRBJ2-3; D possibly corresponds to TRBD2 (6 bases). V was clipped by 7 bases and J by 3 bases, with 17 bases between them. Per germline, CDR1 SGHTA and CDR2 FQGNSA. The CDR3 runs 15 residues. CDR3 residues: CASTPKGLLTDTQYF. As DNA, the CDR3 is TGTGCCAGCACCCCGAAGGGACTCCTAACAGATACGCAGTATTTT.

The chain couples TRBV18 to TRBJ2-1, with 10 positions matching TRBD1. The germline V gene encodes CDR1 KGHSH and CDR2 LQKENI. The CDR3 spans 14 residues. The V and J ends lost 2 bases and 9 bases, in that order; junction bases with no gene match: 4. The CDR3 DNA reads as TGTGCCAGCTCACCAGGACAGGGGGTAGGTGAGCAGTTCTTC. It codes for CASSPGQGVGEQFF.

This chain links TRBV4-1 with TRBJ2-5, with TRBD2 matching over 14 bases. Trimming removed 4 bases from V and 5 bases from J; junction bases left unmatched: 15. CDR3 length: 19 amino acids. The germline V gene encodes CDR1 MGHRA and CDR2 YSYEKL. The CDR3 bases are TGCGCCAGCAGCCCAATCCCCGGGACTAGCGGGAGTATGGGGGAGACCCAGTACTTC. Amino acids: CASSPIPGTSGSMGETQYF.

J is TRBJ1-2 and V is TRBV29-1; D gene uncertain. CDR3 length: 11 residues. Trimming removed 4 bases from V and 4 bases from J, with 7 bases in between. Germline V gene data show CDR1 as SQVTM and CDR2 as ANQGSEA. The DNA of the CDR3 is TGCAGCGTTGTTGGCAGCTATGGCTACACCTTC. Its protein is CSVVGSYGYTF.

The rearrangement joins TRBV6-1 to TRBJ2-7; 11 nucleotides line up with TRBD2. The CDR3 totals 15 residues. Germline V gene sequence: CDR1 MNHNS, CDR2 SASEGT. Germline trimming cut 5 bases from V and 4 bases from J; bases unmatched to any gene: 7. The CDR3 sequence is CASSSYSGRAYEQYF. For the CDR3, the DNA is TGTGCCAGCAGTTCCTATAGCGGGAGGGCTTACGAGCAGTACTTC.

The gene calls are TRBV10-1 and TRBJ2-2, with TRBD2 identical over 9 bases. The CDR3 totals 19 residues. Per the germline V gene, CDR1 is WNHNN and CDR2 is SYGVQD (reference sequence). With V trimmed by 2 bases and J by 3 bases, 13 bases remained unmatched. The CDR3 region is CASSEDPSGKADHTGELFF. The DNA of the CDR3 is TGCGCCAGCAGTGAGGATCCTAGCGGGAAGGCGGATCACACCGGGGAGCTGTTTTTT.

This chain connects TRBV15 to TRBJ2-5, with 7 bases identical to TRBD2. V lost 0 bases to trimming and J lost 3 bases; unmatched junction nucleotides: 4. Germline V gene lookup returns CDR1 LNHNV and CDR2 YYDKDF (reference sequence). CDR3 length: 15 residues. The CDR3: CATSREGSGEETQYF. For the CDR3, the DNA is TGTGCCACCAGCAGAGAGGGCAGCGGGGAAGAGACCCAGTACTTC.

Only a few counts were recorded for this clone. This chain connects TRBV5-1 to TRBJ2-3; D gene unclear. Germline CDR1 and CDR2: SGHRS and YFSETQ. The V and J ends lost 2 bases and 8 bases respectively, with 6 bases between them. This CDR3 contains 11 residues. CDR3 in amino acids: CASSFDITQYF. In nucleotides, the CDR3 is TGCGCCAGCAGCTTTGACATTACGCAGTATTTT.

The chain links TRBV6-4 to TRBJ2-1; 8 bases line up with TRBD1. V gave up 3 bases and J gave up 8 bases; unmatched junction bases: 12. Looked up from germline, CDR1 is MRHNA and CDR2 is SNTAGT. CDR3 length equals 16 residues. This chain's CDR3 is CASSESDRDSIDEQFF. The CDR3 bases are TGTGCCAGCAGTGAATCGGACAGGGATAGTATAGATGAGCAGTTCTTC.